A selection of T cell receptor beta chains follows, all from one sample in a study of T cell responses to AZD1222 COVID-19 vaccine. The method was immunoSEQ multiplex PCR; TCRdb's version includes in-frame clones alone and lacks a portion of them. In the table there are approximately 79,000 clones, 80% to 90% of which are singletons. The sample in question was peripheral blood, obtained on day 0 of AZD1222 vaccination. The receptors come from an adult in good health. Both conserved end residues are part of each CDR3. A D gene is named only where the DNA matches it firmly. Some rows have no size entry. The others give once, few or many, or a class for an expanded clone.

TRBJ2-1 - - TRBV24-1 TGTGCCACCAGTGATACGGGACCCCCAGGGCTGGGGGTATACAATGAGCAGTTCTTC CATSDTGPPGLGVYNEQFF
TRBJ1-2 - - TRBV6-5 TGTGCCAGCAGTTACTCGTCGGATACTGGCTACACCTTC CASSYSSDTGYTF
TRBJ1-2 - - TRBV6-6 TGTGCCAGCAGTTACTCTGAACACTATGGCTACACCTTC CASSYSEHYGYTF
TRBJ2-1 - - TRBV7-8 TGTGCCAGCAGACAGAGCTCCTACAATGAGCAGTTCTTC CASRQSSYNEQFF
TRBJ1-5 - - TRBV28 TGTGCCAGCAGTTTCCTCGGGACGGGTAGCAATCAGCCCCAGCATTTT CASSFLGTGSNQPQHF
TRBJ2-1 TRBD2 - TRBV6-5 TGTGCCAGCAGAGTCCTAGCGGGAGGAGGTGAGCAGTTCTTC CASRVLAGGGEQFF
TRBJ1-5 - - TRBV9 TGTGCCAGCAGCGTAGGGGCAGGGGGCAATCAGCCCCAGCATTTT CASSVGAGGNQPQHF
TRBJ1-1 - - TRBV6-5 TGTGCCAGCAGTTACTCAAAGTGGTCTGAAGCTTTCTTT CASSYSKWSEAFF
TRBJ1-1 - - TRBV7-6 TGTGCCAGCAGCTTAATGGTTGGGTCGACGGGCACTGAAGCTTTCTTT CASSLMVGSTGTEAFF
TRBJ2-7 - - TRBV6-6 TGTGCCAGTGCGGGGAGGGGGCTCAACGAGCAGTACTTC CASAGRGLNEQYF
TRBJ1-1 TRBD1 - TRBV27 TGTGCCAGCAGTTTAGCTACAGGGGGCTTGACTGAAGCTTTCTTT CASSLATGGLTEAFF
TRBJ2-3 TRBD1 - TRBV2 TGTGCCAGACGACAGGGGGCGAGTACAGATACGCAGTATTTT CARRQGASTDTQYF
TRBJ1-4 - - TRBV9 TGTGCCAGCAGCGTAGCCACAGGGAGAGATAATGAAAAACTGTTTTTT CASSVATGRDNEKLFF
TRBJ2-3 - - TRBV7-2 TGTGCCAGCAGCTTAGTTTGGGGACTGCCGGGTGACACAGATACGCAGTATTTT CASSLVWGLPGDTDTQYF
TRBJ2-7 - - TRBV7-8 TGTGCCAGCAGCTCTATATCCTACGAGCAGTACTTC CASSSISYEQYF
TRBJ2-5 - - TRBV7-9 TGTGCCAGCAGCTTAGACCTAGGGGGAGAGGAGACCCAGTACTTC CASSLDLGGEETQYF
TRBJ2-5 - once TRBV7-2 TGTGCCAGCAGCCCTTGGCGGAACCAAGAGACCCAGTACTTC CASSPWRNQETQYF
TRBJ1-3 TRBD1 few TRBV7-6 TGTGCCACCGCAGGGAAAACGGGACAGCCCCCGAGAACTGGAAACACCATATATTTT CATAGKTGQPPRTGNTIYF
TRBJ1-6 TRBD1 - TRBV3-1/TRBV3-2 TGTGCCAGCAGCCAGGGGACAGGTGGTAATTCACCCCTCCACTTT CASSQGTGGNSPLHF
TRBJ2-5 - - TRBV25-1 TGTGCCAGCAGTCACCCACCCCAAGAGACCCAGTACTTC CASSHPPQETQYF
TRBJ1-5 - - TRBV18 TGTGCCAGCTCACCGGTCCAGGGCAATCAGCCCCAGCATTTT CASSPVQGNQPQHF
TRBJ1-1 - - TRBV25-1 TGTGCCAGCAGGGGTCGAGCGGAAGCTTTCTTT CASRGRAEAFF
TRBJ1-2 TRBD1 - TRBV23-1 TGCGCCAGTCCAAACGACAACCGGGACAGCTATGGCTACACCTTC CASPNDNRDSYGYTF
TRBJ2-5 - - TRBV24-1 TGTGCCACCAGTGCCCTGACCGACCAAGAGACCCAGTACTTC CATSALTDQETQYF
TRBJ1-2 - - TRBV19 TGTGCCAGTACCTATGGGGGGGCTGGCTACACCTTC CASTYGGAGYTF
TRBJ1-5 - - TRBV19 TGTGCCAGTACCCCCACAGGGAGGGTCCAGCCCCAGCATTTT CASTPTGRVQPQHF
TRBJ1-4 - - TRBV5-1 TGCGCCAGCAGCTTGGAAGGGTTGGCTAATGAAAAACTGTTTTTT CASSLEGLANEKLFF
TRBJ2-1 TRBD1 few TRBV27 TGTGCCAGCAGTTTCTCGACAGGGGTCTACAATGAGCAGTTCTTC CASSFSTGVYNEQFF
TRBJ1-2 TRBD1 - TRBV7-9 TGTGCCAGCAGCCCAACAGGGGCTAACTATGGCTACACCTTC CASSPTGANYGYTF
TRBJ2-1 - few TRBV7-2 TGTGCCAGCAGCTTACTCGGCCCCCATCAGCAGTTCTTC CASSLLGPHQQFF
TRBJ1-1 - - TRBV7-8 TGTGCCAGCAGCTTAACCGGGGGCTGGTCCACTGAAGCTTTCTTT CASSLTGGWSTEAFF
TRBJ1-2 - - TRBV6-2/TRBV6-3 TGTGCCAGCAGTTTCCCAGGACATAACACGGATGGCTACACCTTC CASSFPGHNTDGYTF
TRBJ2-5 - once TRBV6-2/TRBV6-3 TGTGCCAGCAGTTACTCCCAAGTGACCCAGTACTTC CASSYSQVTQYF
TRBJ1-4 - - TRBV19 TGTGCCAGTAGTATCAACGGCCTGGAAAAACTGTTTTTT CASSINGLEKLFF
TRBJ1-4 - - TRBV11-3 TGTGCCAGCAGCACTGGGCGCAGGAGACTCACAACTAATGAAAAACTGTTTTTT CASSTGRRRLTTNEKLFF
TRBJ1-2 TRBD1 - TRBV7-2 TGTGCCAGCAGAACCCTAAACACAGGGGGCGCCGATGGCTACACCTTC CASRTLNTGGADGYTF